Below are 21 T cell receptor beta chains sequenced from a single sample in a study of blood T cell repertoires in COVID-19. TCRdb keeps only in-frame clones here, not all; method: immunoSEQ multiplex PCR. The table lists approximately 450,000 clones, about 85% of them singletons. The sequenced sample was PBMCs or T cells enriched from blood (not recorded which). The receptor source for this set is a woman under 30 with acute COVID-19.

This clone appeared a single time. The V and J genes are TRBV28 and TRBJ2-6; 7 bases align to TRBD2. The length of the CDR3 is 15 residues. Germline lookup yields CDR1 MDHEN and CDR2 SYDVKM. V dropped 6 bases and J dropped 0; count of bases not matched to a gene: 2. CDR3 protein: CASRGGSSGANVLTF. CDR3 nucleotide sequence: TGTGCCAGCAGGGGAGGGAGCTCTGGGGCCAACGTCCTGACTTTC.

This chain connects TRBV11-2 to TRBJ2-7, with 8 bases matching TRBD1. Germline V lookup: CDR1 SGHAT, CDR2 FQNNGV. The CDR3 totals 16 residues. With 5 bases clipped from V and 5 bases from J, the junction kept 14 bases outside the gene matches. The CDR3 DNA reads TGTGCCAGCAGCCGTATTACAGGGGGAGGCTTCCACGAGCAGTACTTC. Translating it yields CASSRITGGGFHEQYF. Variable domain in full (rest from reference TRBV11-2 and TRBJ2-7): EAGVAQSPRYKIIEKRQSVAFWCNPISGHATLYWYQQILGQGPKLLIQFQNNGVVDDSQLPKDRFSAERLKGVDSTLKIQPAKLEDSAVYLCASSRITGGGFHEQYFGPGTRLTVT.

V usage is TRBV7-9 and J usage is TRBJ2-7, with D tentatively TRBD1 (5 bases). The germline V and J ends were trimmed by 3 bases and 2 bases, with 14 bases remaining between them. This CDR3 region has 15 residues. Germline CDR1 reads SEHNR; CDR2 reads FQNEAQ (reference sequence). For the CDR3, the DNA is TGTGCCAGCAGCTTTCCTGGAGAAGGGGCCTACGAGCAGTACTTC. Its protein is CASSFPGEGAYEQYF.

V is TRBV27 and J is TRBJ2-3; D might be TRBD2 (5 bases). There are 16 residues in the CDR3. Germline loops: CDR1 MNHEY, CDR2 SMNVEV (reference sequence). Trimming left V 5 bases short and J 3 bases short, with 18 bases between. The CDR3, as DNA: TGTGCCAGCAGTGGGGATATGGGGAGTCGGACAGATACGCAGTATTTT. Translated, it gives CASSGDMGSRTDTQYF.

CDR3 residues: CASSRGGTRGSSGELFF. CDR3 nucleotides: TGTGCCAGCAGCCGGGGAGGGACTAGAGGTTCCTCTGGGGAGCTGTTTTTT. The V call is TRBV11-2, the J call TRBJ2-2, with 8 bases matching TRBD2. The CDR3 loop spans 17 amino acids. J gave up 8 bases and V 5 bases, and 16 bases lay outside the gene matches. Germline CDR1 and CDR2: SGHAT and FQNNGV.

The rearrangement uses TRBV10-1 and TRBJ2-1; no definite D call. Germline V gives CDR1 WNHNN, CDR2 SYGVQD (reference sequence). This CDR3 region has 13 residues. V dropped 3 bases and J dropped 8 bases, with 11 bases sitting between them. CDR3 residues: CASSESPSDEQFF. The CDR3 DNA reads as TGCGCCAGCAGTGAATCCCCGTCGGATGAGCAGTTCTTC.

This chain joins TRBV5-1 and TRBJ2-3; D is unresolved. Trimming pared 0 bases from V and 4 bases from J, leaving 9 bases between. The germline gives CDR1 SGHRS, CDR2 YFSETQ. CDR3 length equals 14 residues. The CDR3 protein is CASSLVAEADTQYF. CDR3 nucleotides: TGCGCCAGCAGCTTGGTCGCCGAGGCAGATACGCAGTATTTT.

V and J are TRBV18 and TRBJ1-2, with 7 positions matching TRBD1. CDR1 and CDR2 (germline): KGHSH, LQKENI. The V and J ends lost 3 bases and 8 bases, in that order; junction bases with no gene match: 3. The CDR3 runs 12 residues. CDR3 region: CASSPDRAGYTF. The CDR3, as DNA: TGTGCCAGCTCACCCGACAGGGCGGGCTACACCTTC.

The gene calls are TRBV5-1 and TRBJ2-3, with TRBD2 identical over 8 bases. Germline values: CDR1 SGHRS, CDR2 YFSETQ. The CDR3 loop spans 17 amino acids. V shed 0 bases, J shed 8 bases, and the junction held 14 bases outside the gene matches. In DNA form, the CDR3 reads TGCGCCAGCAGCTTGGGGGGCCCGGGACTAGTAACCGGTACGCAGTATTTT. This translates into CASSLGGPGLVTGTQYF.

The chain carries TRBV4-1 and TRBJ1-4; no clear D. This CDR3 region has 15 residues. Germline CDR1 is MGHRA and CDR2 is YSYEKL. Trimming cost V 4 bases and J 0 bases, with 9 bases left between them. CDR3 amino acids: CASSPRGATNEKLFF. The CDR3 region has the DNA TGCGCCAGCAGCCCTCGGGGAGCAACTAATGAAAAACTGTTTTTT.

This clone appeared once. The rearrangement joins TRBV28 to TRBJ2-1, with D possibly being TRBD1 (5 bases). Germline V CDR1 and CDR2: MDHEN, SYDVKM. The V and J ends lost 3 bases and 6 bases respectively, with 9 bases between them. The CDR3 totals 13 residues. The chain's CDR3 is CASSFRVGNEQFF. The CDR3 bases are TGTGCCAGCAGTTTCAGGGTAGGCAATGAGCAGTTCTTC.

This rearrangement joins TRBV3-1 (or the pseudogene TRBV3-2) to TRBJ1-3; the D gene is possibly TRBD1 (6 bases). V lost 4 bases, J lost 0 bases, and 10 bases lay in between. Germline V gives CDR1 LGHDT, CDR2 YNNKEL (reference sequence). The CDR3 contains 15 residues. CDR3 sequence (DNA): TGTGCCAGCAGCCGGGGGCAGCTCTCTGGAAACACCATATATTTT. Translation: CASSRGQLSGNTIYF.

V is TRBV27 and J is TRBJ1-6, with a weak D call TRBD1 (6 bases). Germline values: CDR1 MNHEY, CDR2 SMNVEV (reference sequence). CDR3 size: 15 residues. V lost 2 bases and J lost 12, with 17 bases in between. The CDR3 region has the DNA TGTGCCAGCAGTTTAGTGGGGGCCGACAAGGTACCCCTCCACTTT. This translates into CASSLVGADKVPLHF.

V and J are TRBV6-2 or TRBV6-3 and TRBJ2-1; 11 bases align to TRBD2. In germline, CDR1 is MNHEY, CDR2 SVGEGT. CDR3 length equals 17 residues. Trimming removed 6 bases from V and 5 bases from J; junction bases left unmatched: 12. This chain's CDR3 is CASSLIPGLAGHNEQFF. The CDR3 coding sequence is TGTGCCAGCAGCCTCATCCCCGGACTAGCGGGCCACAATGAGCAGTTCTTC.

The gene calls are TRBV28 and TRBJ2-1, with D possibly matching TRBD2 (5 bases). Looked up from germline, CDR1 is MDHEN and CDR2 is SYDVKM. Trimming left V 8 bases short and J 15 bases short, with 14 bases between. This CDR3 comprises 10 residues. The CDR3 DNA sequence: TGTGCCAGCGGTCGAGGGCCGCCGTTCTTC. Translation: CASGRGPPFF.

This chain connects TRBV3-1 (or the pseudogene TRBV3-2) to TRBJ2-1; 8 bases line up with TRBD2. The CDR3 sequence is 16 residues long. Germline CDR1 LGHDT, CDR2 YNNKEL (reference sequence). Trimming cost V 1 base and J 6 bases; bases outside gene matches: 8. The DNA for the CDR3 is TGTGCCAGCAGCCAAGTGAGCGGGAGTTTATTCAATGAGCAGTTCTTC. Translating it yields CASSQVSGSLFNEQFF.

Details on this clone: Its ends do not fully match the called genes, so a read error is possible. The chain employs TRBV7-7 and TRBJ2-3; TRBD1 matches at 8 bases. Germline loops: CDR1 SSHAT, CDR2 FNYEAQ (reference sequence). This CDR3 region has 15 residues. The DNA of the CDR3 is TGTGCTAGCAGCCAGCTTGGACAGGGCCTAGATACGCAGTATTTT. This codes for CASSQLGQGLDTQYF.

DNA for the CDR3: TGTGCCAGCAGGCTCAGTGGGGCTACCTTCTACGAGCAGTACTTC. As protein: CASRLSGATFYEQYF. The genes are TRBV6-5 and TRBJ2-7; tentatively, D is TRBD1 (5 bases). V lost 6 bases and J 3 bases, leaving 18 bases between the germline ends. The CDR3 covers 15 residues. Looked up from germline, CDR1 is MNHEY and CDR2 is SVGAGI.

V usage is TRBV20-1 and J usage is TRBJ2-7; TRBD1 might be the D (5 bases). The germline CDR1 and CDR2 sequences are DFQATT and SNEGSKA (reference sequence). The V gene lost 3 bases and the J gene lost 5 bases, with 8 bases spanning the gap. CDR3 length: 11 amino acids. The CDR3: CSARMGHEQYF. The CDR3 nucleotides read TGCAGTGCTAGGATGGGGCACGAGCAGTACTTC.

Points on this clone: Additional DNA sequences in this sample encode the identical CDR3. The rearrangement joins TRBV9 to TRBJ1-6, with 7 bases aligning to TRBD1. The junction had 3 bases not matched to a gene; V was cut back by 0 bases and J by 9 bases. Germline loops: CDR1 SGDLS, CDR2 YYNGEE. CDR3 length equals 14 residues. The CDR3 DNA sequence: TGTGCCAGCAGCGTAGGGCAGGGGGGTTCACCCCTCCACTTT. Its translation: CASSVGQGGSPLHF. Together with reference TRBV9 and TRBJ1-6, the CDR3 gives the full variable domain: DSGVTQTPKHLITATGQRVTLRCSPRSGDLSVYWYQQSLDQGLQFLIQYYNGEERAKGNILERFSAQQFPDLHSELNLSSLELGDSALYFCASSVGQGGSPLHFGNGTRLTVT.

The V and J genes are TRBV29-1 and TRBJ2-3, with TRBD1 matching 8 bases. The junction had 6 bases not matched to a gene; V was cut back by 6 bases and J by 4 bases. Germline CDR1 is SQVTM and CDR2 is ANQGSEA. The CDR3 extends over 13 amino acids. The CDR3 protein is CSVRTGSADTQYF. The CDR3, as DNA: TGCAGCGTCCGGACAGGGTCGGCAGATACGCAGTATTTT.